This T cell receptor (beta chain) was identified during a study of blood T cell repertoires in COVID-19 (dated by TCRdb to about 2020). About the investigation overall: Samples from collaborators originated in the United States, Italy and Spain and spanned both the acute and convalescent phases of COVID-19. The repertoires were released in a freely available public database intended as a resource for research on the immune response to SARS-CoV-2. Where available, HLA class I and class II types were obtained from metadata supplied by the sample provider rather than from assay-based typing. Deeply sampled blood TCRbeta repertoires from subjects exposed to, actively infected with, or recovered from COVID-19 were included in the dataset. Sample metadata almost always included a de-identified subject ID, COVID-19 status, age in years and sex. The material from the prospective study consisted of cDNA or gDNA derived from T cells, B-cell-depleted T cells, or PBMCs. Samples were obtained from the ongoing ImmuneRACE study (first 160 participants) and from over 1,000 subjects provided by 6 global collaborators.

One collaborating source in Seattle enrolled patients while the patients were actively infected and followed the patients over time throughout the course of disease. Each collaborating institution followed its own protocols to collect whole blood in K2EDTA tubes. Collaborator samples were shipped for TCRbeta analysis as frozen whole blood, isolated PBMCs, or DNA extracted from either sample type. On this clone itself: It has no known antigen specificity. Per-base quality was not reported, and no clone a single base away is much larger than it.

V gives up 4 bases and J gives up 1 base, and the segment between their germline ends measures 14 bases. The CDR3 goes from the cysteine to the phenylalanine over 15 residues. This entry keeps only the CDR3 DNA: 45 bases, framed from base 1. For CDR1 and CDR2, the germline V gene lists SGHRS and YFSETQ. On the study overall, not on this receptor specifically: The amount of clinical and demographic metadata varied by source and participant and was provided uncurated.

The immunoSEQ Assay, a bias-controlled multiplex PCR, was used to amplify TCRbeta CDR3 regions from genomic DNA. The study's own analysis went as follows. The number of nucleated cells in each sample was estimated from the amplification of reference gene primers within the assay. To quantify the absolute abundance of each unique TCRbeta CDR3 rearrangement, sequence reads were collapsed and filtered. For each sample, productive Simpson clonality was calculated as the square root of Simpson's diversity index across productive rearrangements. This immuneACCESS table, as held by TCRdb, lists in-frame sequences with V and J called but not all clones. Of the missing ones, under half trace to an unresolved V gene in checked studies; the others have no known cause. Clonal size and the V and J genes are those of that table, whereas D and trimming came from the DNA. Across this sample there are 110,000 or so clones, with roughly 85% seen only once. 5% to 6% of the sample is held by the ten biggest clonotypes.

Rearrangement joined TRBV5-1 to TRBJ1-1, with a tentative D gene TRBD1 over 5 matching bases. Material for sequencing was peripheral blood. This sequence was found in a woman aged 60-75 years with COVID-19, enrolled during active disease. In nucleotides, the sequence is TGCGCCAGCAGCCGTAGCGGGACTGCGAACACTGAAGCTTTCTTT. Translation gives CASSRSGTANTEAFF.